This T cell receptor beta chain originates from a study of blood T cells in healthy people across ages. General observations from the study: Across the age range, TCR beta diversity per million T cells fell in a roughly linear way.

This clonotype was recorded many times. Its antigen remains unknown. At one end, the junction sequence differs from germline, possibly due to a read error. Using a J-beta primer mix together with a sample-barcoded 5' primer, a second PCR was run for roughly 7 to 12 cycles. TCRdb called the 5' RACE reads again in MiXCR, with one record for every CDR3 protein. The table records hundreds of thousands of distinct CDR3 sequences, approximately 52% of them present only once. The TCR sequence derives from an elderly woman in good health. Sequences were obtained from blood.

CDR3 residues: CASSLGPTNSYEQYF. The CDR3 DNA reads as TGTGCCAGCAGTTTAGGTCCTACTAACTCCTACGAGCAGTACTTC. The chain couples TRBV11-2 to TRBJ2-7; D remains ambiguous. The germline V gene encodes CDR1 SGHAT and CDR2 FQNNGV. The CDR3 loop spans 15 amino acids.